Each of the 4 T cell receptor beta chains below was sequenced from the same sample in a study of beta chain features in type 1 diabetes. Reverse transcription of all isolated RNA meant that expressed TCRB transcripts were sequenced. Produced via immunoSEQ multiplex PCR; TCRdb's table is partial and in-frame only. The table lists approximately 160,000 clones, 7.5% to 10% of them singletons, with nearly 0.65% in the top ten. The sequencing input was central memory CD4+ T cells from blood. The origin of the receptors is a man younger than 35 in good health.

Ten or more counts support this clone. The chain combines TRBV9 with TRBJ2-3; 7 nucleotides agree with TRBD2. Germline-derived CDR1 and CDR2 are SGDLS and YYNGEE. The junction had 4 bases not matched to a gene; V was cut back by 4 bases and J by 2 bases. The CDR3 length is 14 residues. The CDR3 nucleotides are TGTGCCAGCAGCCTCGGGACTAACACAGATACGCAGTATTTT. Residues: CASSLGTNTDTQYF. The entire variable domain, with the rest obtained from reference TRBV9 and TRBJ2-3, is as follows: DSGVTQTPKHLITATGQRVTLRCSPRSGDLSVYWYQQSLDQGLQFLIQYYNGEERAKGNILERFSAQQFPDLHSELNLSSLELGDSALYFCASSLGTNTDTQYFGPGTRLTVL.

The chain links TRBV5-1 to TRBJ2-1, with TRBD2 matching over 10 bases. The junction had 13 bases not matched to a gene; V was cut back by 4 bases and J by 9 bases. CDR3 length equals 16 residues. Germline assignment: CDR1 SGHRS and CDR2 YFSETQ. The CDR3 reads CASSGSSGSGWGEQFF. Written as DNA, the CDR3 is TGCGCCAGCAGCGGCTCTAGCGGGAGTGGATGGGGTGAGCAGTTCTTC.

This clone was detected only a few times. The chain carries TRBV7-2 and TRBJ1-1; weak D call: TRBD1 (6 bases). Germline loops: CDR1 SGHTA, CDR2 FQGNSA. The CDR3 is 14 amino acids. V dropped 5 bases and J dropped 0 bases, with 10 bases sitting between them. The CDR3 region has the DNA TGTGCCAGCAGCGGAAACAGGGTGAACACTGAAGCTTTCTTT. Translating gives CASSGNRVNTEAFF. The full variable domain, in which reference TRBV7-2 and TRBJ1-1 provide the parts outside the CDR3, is GAGVSQSPSNKVTEKGKDVELRCDPISGHTALYWYRQSLGQGLEFLIYFQGNSAPDKSGLPSDRFSAERTGGSVSTLTIQRTQQEDSAVYLCASSGNRVNTEAFFGQGTRLTVV.

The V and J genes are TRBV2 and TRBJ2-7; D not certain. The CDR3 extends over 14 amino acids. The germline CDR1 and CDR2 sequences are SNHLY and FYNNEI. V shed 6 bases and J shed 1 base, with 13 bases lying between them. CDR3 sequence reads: CASRTDGFSYEQYF. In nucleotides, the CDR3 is TGTGCCAGCAGAACCGACGGGTTTTCCTACGAGCAGTACTTC.